The 7 T cell receptor beta chains listed next were all sequenced from one sample in a study of CD8+ T cells in alopecia areata. After isolation, RNA underwent reverse transcription to generate cDNA as the sequencing template. Clones were sequenced by immunoSEQ multiplex PCR, and TCRdb holds only the in-frame ones, with some missing. The data contain some 210,000 clones, 57% of them singletons. Sequences were derived from CD4+ T cells sorted from blood, sampled at week 0. The receptors shown here come from a human donor with alopecia areata.

The genes are TRBV2 and TRBJ2-7; D is unresolved. This CDR3 has 15 residues. CDR1 and CDR2 from the germline V gene are SNHLY and FYNNEI. The V end lost 0 bases, the J end lost 3 bases, and 12 bases lay between the germline ends. CDR3 sequence (DNA): TGTGCCAGCAGTGAAGCCGGCGCACCACGCTACGAGCAGTACTTC. Protein sequence: CASSEAGAPRYEQYF.

As DNA, the CDR3 is TGTGCCAGCAGCACAGGGTCTGGAATCGGACAGCCCCAGCATTTT. This encodes CASSTGSGIGQPQHF. The chain is built from TRBV6-5 and TRBJ1-5; TRBD1 might be the D (6 bases). Germline values: CDR1 MNHEY, CDR2 SVGAGI. The CDR3 extends over 15 amino acids. The V end lost 6 bases, the J end lost 7 bases, and 19 bases lay between the germline ends.

V usage is TRBV30 and J usage is TRBJ2-7; D may be TRBD1 (6 bases). Germline CDR1 GTSNPN, CDR2 SVGIG (reference sequence). V was trimmed by 0 bases and J by 4 bases, leaving 16 bases between them. The CDR3 spans 15 residues. CDR3 sequence reads: CAWSVQSGVGYEQYF. As DNA, the CDR3 is TGTGCCTGGAGTGTACAGTCAGGGGTCGGTTACGAGCAGTACTTC.

The V and J genes are TRBV29-1 and TRBJ2-1, with TRBD1 identical over 7 bases. Germline V gene lookup returns CDR1 SQVTM and CDR2 ANQGSEA. V was clipped by 5 bases and J by 3 bases; unmatched bases: 4. This CDR3 spans 13 amino acids. CDR3 coding DNA: TGCAGCGTTCCCGGGACAGTCTACAATGAGCAGTTCTTC. As protein: CSVPGTVYNEQFF.

V and J are TRBV5-1 and TRBJ2-1; D is perhaps TRBD2 (6 bases). V was pared by 0 bases and J by 3 bases, with 7 bases between. Per germline, CDR1 SGHRS and CDR2 YFSETQ. The CDR3 is made up of 14 amino acids. The DNA of the CDR3 is TGCGCCAGCAGCTTGGAGCGGGTCTACAATGAGCAGTTCTTC. Translating it yields CASSLERVYNEQFF. The full variable domain, with the rest looked up from reference TRBV5-1 and TRBJ2-1, is KAGVTQTPRYLIKTRGQQVTLSCSPISGHRSVSWYQQTPGQGLQFLFEYFSETQRNKGNFPGRFSGRQFSNSRSEMNVSTLELGDSALYLCASSLERVYNEQFFGPGTRLTVL.

A single count supports this clone. The V call is TRBV29-1, the J call TRBJ1-1; no clear D. CDR1 SQVTM and CDR2 ANQGSEA come from the germline V gene. The V end was cut by 4 bases, the J end by 5 bases, with 11 bases between. The CDR3 contains 12 residues. The CDR3 loop is CSVVGWRTEAFF. CDR3 coding DNA: TGCAGCGTTGTGGGGTGGAGAACTGAAGCTTTCTTT.

The V call is TRBV2, the J call TRBJ1-2; D is perhaps TRBD1 (5 bases). Germline V gives CDR1 SNHLY, CDR2 FYNNEI. The CDR3 covers 17 residues. V was clipped by 5 bases and J by 3 bases, with 22 bases between them. The chain's CDR3 is CASSPLGTPESYYGYTF. DNA for the CDR3: TGTGCCAGCAGTCCCCTAGGGACCCCGGAGTCCTACTATGGCTACACCTTC.